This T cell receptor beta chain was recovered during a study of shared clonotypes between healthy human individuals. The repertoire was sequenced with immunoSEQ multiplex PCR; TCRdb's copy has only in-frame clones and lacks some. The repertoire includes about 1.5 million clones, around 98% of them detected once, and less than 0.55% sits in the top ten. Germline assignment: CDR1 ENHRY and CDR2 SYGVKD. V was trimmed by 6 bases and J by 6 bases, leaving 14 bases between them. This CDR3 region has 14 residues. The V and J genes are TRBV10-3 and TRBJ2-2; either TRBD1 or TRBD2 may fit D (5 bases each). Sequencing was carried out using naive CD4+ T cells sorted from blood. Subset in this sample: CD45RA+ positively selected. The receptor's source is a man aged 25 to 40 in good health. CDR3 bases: TGTGCCATCAGAGACTCACCGGGGCCCGGGGAGCTGTTTTTT. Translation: CAIRDSPGPGELFF.